These 15 T cell receptor beta chains originate from one sample sequenced in a study of OX40 agonist ivuxolimab in advanced cancers. Only in-frame clones appear in the TCRdb table, and some are missing; sequencing was by immunoSEQ multiplex PCR. Of 50,000 to 60,000 clones in the sample, approximately 84% were seen once. Here the sequenced sample was CD4+ or CD8+ T cells sorted from blood, taken in a trial of the OX40 agonist ivuxolimab. These receptors were taken from an adult with an advanced solid tumor such as melanoma, head and neck, liver or kidney cancer.

The V and J genes are TRBV5-1 and TRBJ2-5; TRBD2 matches 14 bases. The CDR3 length is 18 residues. J gave up 7 bases and V 2 bases, and 13 bases lay outside the gene matches. Germline V CDR1 and CDR2: SGHRS, YFSETQ. CDR3 in DNA: TGCGCCAGCAGCTTTACCGGGACTAGCGGGAGAGCTCCGCGGACCCAGTACTTC. Translating gives CASSFTGTSGRAPRTQYF.

J is TRBJ2-7 and V is TRBV6-6; weak D call: TRBD2 (5 bases). The germline CDR1 and CDR2 sequences are MNHNY and SVGAGI (reference sequence). Trimming cost V 1 base and J 4 bases, with 17 bases left between them. The CDR3 extends over 16 amino acids. In DNA, the CDR3 is TGTGCCAGCAGTTACTTCACCGCGGGCCGAACTTACGAGCAGTACTTC. It translates to CASSYFTAGRTYEQYF.

V usage is TRBV18 and J usage is TRBJ2-7; D gene ambiguous. This CDR3 is 13 amino acids long. CDR1 is KGHSH, CDR2 LQKENI, per germline. Trimming stripped 8 bases from V and 3 bases from J, with 14 bases between. The CDR3 DNA sequence: TGTGCCAGCCGGTTCACTCTACTCTACGAGCAGTACTTC. This codes for CASRFTLLYEQYF.

The rearrangement joins TRBV4-1 to TRBJ2-1; the match to TRBD2 covers 10 bases. J gave up 5 bases and V 4 bases, and 5 bases lay outside the gene matches. The CDR3 extends over 15 amino acids. Germline V gene lookup returns CDR1 MGHRA and CDR2 YSYEKL. CDR3 residues: CASSPGLAVHNEQFF. CDR3 nucleotides: TGCGCCAGCAGCCCCGGACTAGCGGTTCACAATGAGCAGTTCTTC.

This clone was detected only a few times. V usage is TRBV6-5 and J usage is TRBJ1-5; D not resolved. This CDR3 comprises 15 residues. Trimming left V 6 bases short and J 4 bases short, with 16 bases between. Germline loops: CDR1 MNHEY, CDR2 SVGAGI. The CDR3 region has the DNA TGTGCCAGCAGCCCCTACGGGTGGGATAATCAGCCCCAGCATTTT. It specifies CASSPYGWDNQPQHF.

This clone appeared once. DNA of the CDR3: TGTGCCAGCAGCCAAGATATTAGCCGACTAGCGTACGGGAATGAGCAGTTCTTC. It codes for CASSQDISRLAYGNEQFF. The V and J genes are TRBV14 and TRBJ2-1; 8 bases are a match to TRBD2. Trimming cost V 0 bases and J 7 bases; bases outside gene matches: 14. The CDR3 is made up of 18 amino acids. Germline CDR1 reads SGHDN; CDR2 reads FVKESK.

The chain joins TRBV7-6 to TRBJ2-4; D is possibly TRBD1 or TRBD2 (5 bases each). CDR3 length equals 16 residues. From germline, CDR1 is SGHVS and CDR2 FNYEAQ. Trimming pared 2 bases from V and 8 bases from J, leaving 19 bases between. The CDR3, as DNA: TGTGCCAGCAGCTTAAGTCTATCAGGGACCGGAGACATTCAGTACTTC. Its translation: CASSLSLSGTGDIQYF.

The chain couples TRBV30 to TRBJ2-4; 7 bases are shared with TRBD1. Germline lookup yields CDR1 GTSNPN and CDR2 SVGIG (reference sequence). V dropped 0 bases and J dropped 0; count of bases not matched to a gene: 2. This CDR3 has 15 residues. The CDR3 here is CAWSVQGQAKNIQYF. CDR3 bases: TGTGCCTGGAGTGTACAGGGGCAAGCCAAAAACATTCAGTACTTC. The complete variable domain, with remaining parts taken from reference TRBV30 and TRBJ2-4, reads SQTIHQWPATLVQPVGSPLSLECTVEGTSNPNLYWYRQAAGRGLQLLFYSVGIGQISSEVPQNLSASRPQDRQFILSSKKLLLSDSGFYLCAWSVQGQAKNIQYFGAGTRLSVL.

The rearrangement links TRBV6-6 to TRBJ2-3; TRBD1 matches at 9 bases. Germline V gene sequence: CDR1 MNHNY, CDR2 SVGAGI (reference sequence). J lost 5 bases, V lost 2 bases, and 2 bases had no gene match. The length of the CDR3 is 14 residues. The CDR3 reads CASSYAGQGDTQYF. DNA of the CDR3: TGTGCCAGCAGTTACGCGGGACAGGGAGATACGCAGTATTTT.

The chain is built from TRBV4-1 and TRBJ2-1; D unclear. Germline V gives CDR1 MGHRA, CDR2 YSYEKL. The CDR3 has 14 amino acids. V lost 4 bases and J 4 bases, leaving 11 bases between the germline ends. The CDR3: CASSREAVYNEQFF. The CDR3 bases are TGCGCCAGCAGCCGGGAAGCAGTTTACAATGAGCAGTTCTTC.

The rearrangement joins TRBV11-2 to TRBJ1-6; 10 nucleotides agree with TRBD1. Germline CDR1 reads SGHAT; CDR2 reads FQNNGV. This CDR3 region has 15 residues. With 1 base clipped from V and 10 bases from J, the junction kept 4 bases outside the gene matches. The CDR3 is CASSLVRDRGSPLHF. The CDR3 DNA is TGTGCCAGCAGCTTAGTCCGGGACAGGGGCTCACCCCTCCACTTT.

This clone was counted a single time. The chain is built from TRBV7-3 and TRBJ1-1, with D perhaps matching TRBD1 (6 bases). Trimming pared 5 bases from V and 4 bases from J, leaving 14 bases between. Germline V CDR1 and CDR2: SGHTA, FQGTGA. The CDR3 loop spans 14 amino acids. CDR3 residues: CASSQQGSGTEAFF. The CDR3 DNA follows: TGTGCCAGCAGCCAGCAGGGGTCGGGCACTGAAGCTTTCTTT.

The rearrangement links TRBV18 to TRBJ1-1, with D possibly matching TRBD1 (6 bases). The CDR3 sequence is 15 residues long. Trimming took off 0 bases at V and 5 bases at J, with 13 bases between the two ends. Per the germline V gene, CDR1 is KGHSH and CDR2 is LQKENI. DNA of the CDR3: TGTGCCAGCTCACCACCGACACGGGGGCGGACTGAAGCTTTCTTT. This codes for CASSPPTRGRTEAFF.

This clone was picked up one time. This chain connects TRBV11-2 to TRBJ2-7, with 9 bases fitting TRBD1. The CDR3 runs to 15 residues. V lost 2 bases to trimming and J lost 3 bases; unmatched junction nucleotides: 5. CDR1 and CDR2 (germline): SGHAT, FQNNGV. Here the CDR3 reads CASSLSGTGFYEQYF. Here the CDR3 DNA reads TGTGCCAGCAGCTTATCCGGGACAGGGTTCTACGAGCAGTACTTC.

The chain uses TRBV28 and TRBJ2-1, with a possible D match to TRBD2 (6 bases). This CDR3 comprises 15 residues. From germline, CDR1 is MDHEN and CDR2 SYDVKM. Trimming stripped 5 bases from V and 0 bases from J, with 11 bases between. The CDR3 DNA reads as TGTGCCAGCAGTAGGGCGGGGACCTCCTACAATGAGCAGTTCTTC. Its translation: CASSRAGTSYNEQFF.